This T cell receptor (beta chain) stems from a study of T cells in Graves' hyperthyroidism and ophthalmopathy. The sample holds many counts of this clonotype. Template material for amplifying TCR beta CDR3 regions consisted of RNA transcripts. HTBI primers were employed in a first-round RT-PCR of the TCR CDR3. TCRdb used MiXCR to reprocess the multiplex PCR reads, holding one entry per CDR3 protein. In the table there are about 640,000 distinct CDR3 sequences, under 25% of which are singletons. This CDR3 region has 15 residues. V shed 5 bases, J shed 3 bases, and the junction held 7 bases outside the gene matches. Per germline, CDR1 MDHEN and CDR2 SYDVKM.

What was sequenced was blood. This rearrangement joins TRBV28 to TRBJ2-7; 10 positions match TRBD1. The TCR comes from a young man with Graves' ophthalmopathy. CDR3 loop: CASSMTGTGVYEQYF. Here the CDR3 DNA reads TGTGCCAGCAGTATGACCGGGACAGGGGTCTACGAGCAGTACTTC.